This entry lists 17 T cell receptor beta chains sequenced from one sample in a study of control samples from healthy donors and cancer patients. The table came from immunoSEQ multiplex PCR; TCRdb's copy has only in-frame clones and leaves some out. The table lists some 110,000 clones, about 93% of them singletons. The sequencing sample was made of blood. Every receptor here comes from a man in his thirties or forties in good health.

J is TRBJ2-1 and V is TRBV5-1; 9 bases match TRBD2. The CDR3 is 16 amino acids. V dropped 3 bases and J dropped 0; count of bases not matched to a gene: 4. Germline loops: CDR1 SGHRS, CDR2 YFSETQ. The CDR3 here is CASSSAGGSSYNEQFF. CDR3 nucleotides: TGCGCCAGCAGCTCGGCGGGGGGGAGCTCCTACAATGAGCAGTTCTTC.

A remark on this clone: This sample includes further DNA sequences coding for the same CDR3. The chain joins TRBV4-1 to TRBJ2-5; D call uncertain. Germline CDR1 and CDR2: MGHRA and YSYEKL. V shed 1 base and J shed 5 bases, with 11 bases lying between them. The CDR3 loop spans 14 amino acids. This CDR3 reads CASSQAPLSETQYF. For the CDR3, the DNA is TGCGCCAGCAGCCAAGCCCCACTCTCCGAGACCCAGTACTTC.

The chain carries TRBV6-5 and TRBJ2-7; possible D gene TRBD2, 5 bases. Germline values: CDR1 MNHEY, CDR2 SVGAGI. Trimming removed 5 bases from V and 0 bases from J, with 8 bases in between. The CDR3 loop spans 13 amino acids. In DNA, the CDR3 is TGTGCCAGCAGTCGGGAATACTCCTACGAGCAGTACGTC. Translating it yields CASSREYSYEQYV.

This clone has just a few counts. The chain carries TRBV5-1 and TRBJ2-2, with 9 bases lining up with TRBD1. In germline, CDR1 is SGHRS, CDR2 YFSETQ. V was clipped by 9 bases and J by 6 bases; unmatched bases: 6. The CDR3 is 13 residues long. CDR3 nucleotides: TGCGCCACCCAACAGGGGGCGGCCGGGGAGCTGTTTTTT. It codes for CATQQGAAGELFF.

This clone has a handful of counts. This chain links TRBV2 with TRBJ2-7, with D perhaps matching TRBD1 (5 bases). The CDR3 has 13 residues. Germline assignment: CDR1 SNHLY and CDR2 FYNNEI. Trimming removed 6 bases at V and 4 bases at J, with 13 bases between. Here the CDR3 DNA reads TGTGCCAGCAGATTCGACAGCCCTTACGAGCAGTACGTC. It yields the protein CASRFDSPYEQYV.

The chain combines TRBV30 with TRBJ1-6; no clear D gene. V lost 4 bases, J lost 1 base, and 5 bases lay in between. CDR1 and CDR2 (germline): GTSNPN, SVGIG (reference sequence). CDR3 length equals 13 residues. In nucleotides, the CDR3 is TGTGCCTGGATCGGTTCCTATAATTCACCCCTCCACTTT. This sequence encodes CAWIGSYNSPLHF. Complete variable domain (other parts from reference TRBV30 and TRBJ1-6): SQTIHQWPATLVQPVGSPLSLECTVEGTSNPNLYWYRQAAGRGLQLLFYSVGIGQISSEVPQNLSASRPQDRQFILSSKKLLLSDSGFYLCAWIGSYNSPLHFGNGTRLTVT.

The chain carries TRBV30 and TRBJ1-1, with D hard to call. Germline V gene lookup returns CDR1 GTSNPN and CDR2 SVGIG (reference sequence). The CDR3 spans 14 residues. V shed 0 bases and J shed 1 base, with 9 bases lying between them. The CDR3: CAWSVSRPNTEAFF. CDR3 DNA: TGTGCCTGGAGTGTAAGCAGGCCGAACACTGAAGCTTTCTTT.

This chain connects TRBV12-5 to TRBJ2-2; no clear D. The length of the CDR3 is 13 residues. Trimming took 0 bases from V and 7 from J, leaving 6 bases between them. Germline values: CDR1 LGHNT, CDR2 FRNRAP. The CDR3 DNA reads TGTGCTAGTGGTTTGGTAAACGACGGGGAGCTGTTTTTT. The encoded protein is CASGLVNDGELFF.

The chain joins TRBV7-9 to TRBJ1-1; D ambiguous. The CDR3 length is 13 residues. The germline gives CDR1 SEHNR, CDR2 FQNEAQ (reference sequence). The ends were cut back, 6 bases at V and 3 bases at J, with 11 bases in the middle. CDR3 residues: CASSPNSDTEAFF. The CDR3, as DNA: TGTGCCAGCAGTCCCAACAGCGACACTGAAGCTTTCTTT.

The chain has TRBV21-1 and TRBJ2-3; the tabulated D call, TRBD2, remains unverified against the DNA. TRBV21-1 is listed as a pseudogene. The CDR3 contains 16 residues. The CDR3 spells CASSKGLGPTPDTQYF. CDR3 nucleotides: TGTGCCAGCAGCAAAGGTCTAGGCCCTACCCCAGATACGCAGTATTTT.

J is TRBJ1-3 and V is TRBV12-3 or TRBV12-4; D is uncertain. V lost 3 bases and J lost 6, with 9 bases in between. CDR3 length equals 13 residues. The CDR3 loop reads CASSFGKANTIYF. CDR3 bases: TGTGCCAGCAGTTTCGGCAAGGCAAACACCATATATTTT.

J is TRBJ2-1 and V is TRBV9, with 11 bases matching TRBD2. The CDR3 has 13 amino acids. Germline V lookup: CDR1 SGDLS, CDR2 YYNGEE. Losses at the gene ends were 6 bases for V and 6 bases for J; bases not matched to a gene: 2. Here the CDR3 reads CASKTSGGNEQFF. The CDR3 nucleotides are TGTGCCAGCAAAACTAGCGGGGGCAATGAGCAGTTCTTC.

V and J are TRBV4-1 and TRBJ2-1; a weak D match, TRBD1 (6 bases). Trimming left V 4 bases short and J 7 bases short, with 11 bases between. The CDR3 length is 13 residues. CDR1 is MGHRA and CDR2 is YSYEKL in the germline V gene. This CDR3 reads CASSRGPWNEQFF. CDR3 nucleotides: TGCGCCAGCAGCCGGGGGCCTTGGAATGAGCAGTTCTTC.

The CDR3 is CASSPGPILYGYTF. DNA for the CDR3: TGCGCCAGCAGCCCGGGACCGATTCTCTATGGCTACACCTTC. The genes are TRBV4-1 and TRBJ1-2; perhaps TRBD1 as D (5 bases). The CDR3 is 14 amino acids. CDR1 is MGHRA, CDR2 YSYEKL, per germline. V lost 4 bases and J 4 bases, leaving 13 bases between the germline ends.

This rearrangement joins TRBV19 to TRBJ1-2; unclear D gene. Germline lookup yields CDR1 LNHDA and CDR2 SQIVND (reference sequence). The CDR3 spans 16 residues. The V gene lost 6 bases and the J gene lost 0 bases, with 17 bases spanning the gap. The CDR3 region has the DNA TGTGCCAGTAGGCCGTCAGGACGGCTCACTAACTATGGCTACACCTTC. This translates into CASRPSGRLTNYGYTF.

The rearrangement uses TRBV9 and TRBJ1-1; a weak D match, TRBD1 (5 bases). The CDR3 totals 16 residues. Trimming left V 4 bases short and J 0 bases short, with 16 bases between. The V gene's germline CDR1 is SGDLS and CDR2 YYNGEE. The CDR3 coding sequence is TGTGCCAGCAGCCCCCCGAGGGGCGCAATGAACACTGAAGCTTTCTTT. Translated, it gives CASSPPRGAMNTEAFF. Full variable domain (remainder filled in from reference TRBV9 and TRBJ1-1): DSGVTQTPKHLITATGQRVTLRCSPRSGDLSVYWYQQSLDQGLQFLIQYYNGEERAKGNILERFSAQQFPDLHSELNLSSLELGDSALYFCASSPPRGAMNTEAFFGQGTRLTVV.

CDR3 sequence reads: CSVEEVQGSSSYNEQFF. The CDR3 bases are TGCAGCGTTGAAGAGGTCCAGGGAAGCAGCTCCTACAATGAGCAGTTCTTC. The chain has TRBV29-1 and TRBJ2-1; the D gene is possibly TRBD1 (5 bases). Trimming shortened V by 0 bases and J by 0 bases, and 15 bases separated the two germline ends. The CDR3 covers 17 residues. Germline CDR1 SQVTM, CDR2 ANQGSEA.